One and the same sample provided the 19 T cell receptor beta chains below, sequenced in a study of cytomegalovirus exposure and HLA in healthy donors. Primers included in the PCR were 60 Vbeta and 13 Jbeta primers. The assay was immunoSEQ multiplex PCR, and TCRdb's table has in-frame clones only and misses some. The sample shows some 100,000 clones, about 76% of them seen only once. Sequencing was carried out using PBMCs. These receptors originate from a woman aged 40 to 50 in good health and CMV-seropositive.

This chain uses TRBV19 with TRBJ1-2; D not resolved. CDR3 length equals 13 residues. V was trimmed by 2 bases and J by 4 bases, leaving 8 bases between them. Germline assignment: CDR1 LNHDA and CDR2 SQIVND (reference sequence). The CDR3 loop is CASSIFNGYGYTF. In DNA, the CDR3 is TGTGCCAGTAGTATATTTAACGGCTATGGCTACACCTTC.

The CDR3 sequence: CASSVVGEGNQPQHF. CDR3 coding DNA: TGTGCCAGCAGCGTTGTAGGAGAGGGCAATCAGCCCCAGCATTTT. This chain links TRBV5-6 with TRBJ1-5; D not certain. Germline V gives CDR1 SGHDT, CDR2 YYEEEE. V was trimmed by 4 bases and J by 2 bases, leaving 13 bases between them. This CDR3 is 15 amino acids long.

The V call is TRBV25-1, the J call TRBJ1-2, with TRBD1 matching over 7 bases. V lost 4 bases and J lost 5; bases outside the gene matches: 7. Germline CDR1 reads MGHDK; CDR2 reads SYGVNS. This CDR3 spans 14 amino acids. The CDR3 coding sequence is TGTGCCAGCAGTGTTATAGGGGGCCGGTATGGCTACACCTTC. It specifies CASSVIGGRYGYTF.

V is TRBV6-5 and J is TRBJ1-2; no clear D gene. The CDR3 contains 13 residues. Deletions cut 7 bases from V and 2 bases from J, with 11 bases between. CDR1 and CDR2 (germline): MNHEY, SVGAGI. The CDR3 nucleotides are TGTGCCAGCAAAACAACAGTGAACTATGGCTACACCTTC. This gives the protein CASKTTVNYGYTF.

In its sample, this clone was seen a few times. The chain couples TRBV29-1 to TRBJ2-1; TRBD1 might be the D (7 bases). CDR3 length: 15 residues. Germline CDR1 reads SQVTM; CDR2 reads ANQGSEA. Trimming took off 6 bases at V and 7 bases at J, with 22 bases between the two ends. CDR3 DNA sequence: TGCAGCGTCTCCAGGGGGGCAGGGGCCAAAAATGAGCAGTTCTTC. It is translated as CSVSRGAGAKNEQFF.

This clone was detected only a few times. The gene calls are TRBV19 and TRBJ1-1, with a weak D call TRBD1 (5 bases). CDR1 is LNHDA, CDR2 SQIVND, per germline (reference sequence). V lost 1 base and J lost 6, with 12 bases in between. This CDR3 region has 14 residues. Here the CDR3 reads CASSIVPGGAEAFF. In DNA form, the CDR3 reads TGTGCCAGTAGTATAGTACCCGGGGGAGCTGAAGCTTTCTTT.

This rearrangement joins TRBV19 to TRBJ1-5; no reliable D call. This CDR3 comprises 12 residues. From germline, CDR1 is LNHDA and CDR2 SQIVND (reference sequence). The V and J ends lost 5 bases and 7 bases respectively, with 9 bases between them. This chain's CDR3 is CASSVSRQPQHF. CDR3 bases: TGTGCCAGTAGTGTCTCTAGGCAGCCCCAGCATTTT.

This rearrangement joins TRBV2 to TRBJ1-1, with unresolved D. V was pared by 6 bases and J by 6 bases, with 8 bases between. Germline CDR1 and CDR2: SNHLY and FYNNEI. This CDR3 has 11 residues. The CDR3 region has the DNA TGTGCCAGCAGGAGTGCGGCTGAAGCTTTCTTT. Protein: CASRSAAEAFF.

J is TRBJ2-3 and V is TRBV6-1; TRBD2 agrees at 7 bases. Germline V lookup: CDR1 MNHNS, CDR2 SASEGT. The CDR3 covers 15 residues. The J segment lost 2 bases and the V segment lost 3 bases, leaving 5 bases of the junction unmatched. CDR3: CASSERAGLTDTQYF. CDR3 DNA sequence: TGTGCCAGCAGTGAGCGAGCGGGGCTCACAGATACGCAGTATTTT.

V usage is TRBV13 and J usage is TRBJ2-1; tentative D call: TRBD2 (5 bases). From germline, CDR1 is PRHDT and CDR2 FYEKMQ (reference sequence). Between the trimmed V and J ends, which lost 2 bases and 7 bases, there was a span of 15 bases. This CDR3 has 15 amino acids. The CDR3 nucleotides are TGTGCCAGCAGCTTACTCCCCCGGGGTGGAAATGAGCAGTTCTTC. It is translated as CASSLLPRGGNEQFF.

The J gene is TRBJ2-3, the V gene TRBV12-5, with 8 bases lining up with TRBD2. The germline CDR1 and CDR2 sequences are LGHNT and FRNRAP. The V and J ends lost 4 bases and 3 bases, in that order; junction bases with no gene match: 9. There are 16 residues in the CDR3. CDR3 in amino acids: CASGSRAGALTDTQYF. The CDR3, as DNA: TGTGCTAGTGGTTCCAGAGCGGGGGCGTTGACAGATACGCAGTATTTT.

CDR3 in amino acids: CASSLAEEQPQHF. The CDR3 DNA sequence: TGTGCCAGCAGCTTAGCGGAGGAGCAGCCCCAGCATTTT. The V gene is TRBV7-6, the J gene TRBJ1-5; D is undetermined. The CDR3 is made up of 13 amino acids. Trimming took 0 bases from V and 7 from J, leaving 7 bases between them. Germline CDR1 SGHVS, CDR2 FNYEAQ.

CDR3 region: CAWSKRDRINGYTF. In DNA form, the CDR3 reads TGTGCCTGGAGCAAGCGTGACAGAATTAACGGCTACACCTTC. The V and J genes are TRBV30 and TRBJ1-2; maybe TRBD1 (5 bases). The CDR3 spans 14 residues. V shed 3 bases and J shed 8 bases, with 19 bases lying between them. Looked up from germline, CDR1 is GTSNPN and CDR2 is SVGIG (reference sequence).

This rearrangement joins TRBV10-1 to TRBJ2-3, with TRBD1 matching over 8 bases. Germline V gene sequence: CDR1 WNHNN, CDR2 SYGVQD (reference sequence). After removal of 8 bases from V and 3 bases from J, the junction contained 13 bases not matched to a gene. The CDR3 runs 16 residues. Here the CDR3 reads CASGAGQGGPTDTQYF. The CDR3 region has the DNA TGCGCCAGCGGGGCCGGACAGGGAGGTCCAACAGATACGCAGTATTTT.

The chain couples TRBV20-1 to TRBJ2-5, with a weak D call TRBD2 (5 bases). The germline V and J ends were trimmed by 6 bases and 11 bases, with 10 bases remaining between them. This CDR3 is built from 9 residues. Germline V gene sequence: CDR1 DFQATT, CDR2 SNEGSKA (reference sequence). The CDR3 loop is CSAGIIQYF. The CDR3 nucleotides are TGCAGTGCCGGGATTATACAGTACTTC.

The CDR3 sequence: CASSERRAGGRNTEAFF. As DNA, the CDR3 is TGTGCCAGCAGTGAAAGACGCGCGGGTGGCAGGAACACTGAAGCTTTCTTT. The chain has TRBV2 and TRBJ1-1; D is unresolved. Germline V CDR1 and CDR2: SNHLY, FYNNEI. V lost 2 bases and J lost 1, with 17 bases in between. This CDR3 is 17 amino acids long. Drawing the rest from reference TRBV2 and TRBJ1-1, the complete variable domain is EPEVTQTPSHQVTQMGQEVILRCVPISNHLYFYWYRQILGQKVEFLVSFYNNEISEKSEIFDDQFSVERPDGSNFTLKIRSTKLEDSAMYFCASSERRAGGRNTEAFFGQGTRLTVV.

The chain is built from TRBV9 and TRBJ1-1; 7 positions match TRBD1. With 3 bases clipped from V and 2 bases from J, the junction kept 7 bases outside the gene matches. Germline-derived CDR1 and CDR2 are SGDLS and YYNGEE. The length of the CDR3 is 15 residues. This CDR3 reads CASSASGTANTEAFF. CDR3 coding DNA: TGTGCCAGCAGCGCGTCCGGGACAGCCAACACTGAAGCTTTCTTT.

J is TRBJ1-1 and V is TRBV4-2; the match to TRBD1 covers 7 bases. Germline trimming cut 4 bases from V and 0 bases from J; bases unmatched to any gene: 8. The CDR3 contains 16 residues. CDR1 and CDR2 (germline): LGHNA, YNFKEQ. The CDR3 region is CASSPQGDVVNTEAFF. The CDR3 coding sequence is TGTGCCAGCAGCCCCCAGGGGGATGTTGTGAACACTGAAGCTTTCTTT.

The chain is built from TRBV18 and TRBJ1-2; no clear D. Germline CDR1 and CDR2: KGHSH and LQKENI. Trimming took off 0 bases at V and 1 base at J, with 12 bases between the two ends. The CDR3 loop spans 16 amino acids. DNA for the CDR3: TGTGCCAGCTCACCACCGTATACAGCTTTTAACTATGGCTACACCTTC. It specifies CASSPPYTAFNYGYTF.